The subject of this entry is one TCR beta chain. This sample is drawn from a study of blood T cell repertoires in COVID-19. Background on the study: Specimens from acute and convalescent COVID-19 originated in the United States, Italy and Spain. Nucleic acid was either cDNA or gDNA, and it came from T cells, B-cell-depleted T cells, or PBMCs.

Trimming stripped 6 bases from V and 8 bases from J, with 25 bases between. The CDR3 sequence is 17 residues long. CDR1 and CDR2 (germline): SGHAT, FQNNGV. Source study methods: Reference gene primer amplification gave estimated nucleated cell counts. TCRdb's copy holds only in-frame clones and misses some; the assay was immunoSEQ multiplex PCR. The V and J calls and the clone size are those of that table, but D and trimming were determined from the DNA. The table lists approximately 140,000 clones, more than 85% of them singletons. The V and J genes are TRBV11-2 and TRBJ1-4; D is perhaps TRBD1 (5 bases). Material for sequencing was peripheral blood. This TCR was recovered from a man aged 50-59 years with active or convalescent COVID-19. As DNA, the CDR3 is TGTGCCAGCAGAAGCGTCACAGGCTCACCCCGGGGGGAAAAACTGTTTTTT. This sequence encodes CASRSVTGSPRGEKLFF. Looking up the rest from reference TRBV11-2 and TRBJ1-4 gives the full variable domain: EAGVAQSPRYKIIEKRQSVAFWCNPISGHATLYWYQQILGQGPKLLIQFQNNGVVDDSQLPKDRFSAERLKGVDSTLKIQPAKLEDSAVYLCASRSVTGSPRGEKLFFGSGTQLSVL.